Given below is one T cell receptor beta chain in context. Antigen unknown. The record originates from a study of T cell responses to AZD1222 COVID-19 vaccine. Study observations and caveats: Seropositive AZD1222 recipients at baseline numbered only five to seven. Among the donors, most were white British and more were female, and clonal diversity was possibly underestimated.

The assay was immunoSEQ multiplex PCR, and TCRdb's table has in-frame clones only and misses some. Of more than 150,000 clones in the sample, 88% were seen once. The CDR3 consists of 16 residues. The germline V and J ends were trimmed by 4 bases and 4 bases, with 16 bases remaining between them. CDR1 and CDR2 (germline): SGHAT, FQNNGV. The chain couples TRBV11-2 to TRBJ2-2; a weak D match, TRBD2 (5 bases). The clonotype originates from an adult who received the AZD1222 COVID-19 vaccine. The sequenced sample was peripheral blood, obtained 28 days after the second AZD1222 dose. CDR3: CASSSIASLGTGELFF. The CDR3 bases are TGTGCCAGCAGCTCTATAGCGTCCCTGGGCACCGGGGAGCTGTTTTTT. Supplemented by reference TRBV11-2 and TRBJ2-2, the full variable domain reads EAGVAQSPRYKIIEKRQSVAFWCNPISGHATLYWYQQILGQGPKLLIQFQNNGVVDDSQLPKDRFSAERLKGVDSTLKIQPAKLEDSAVYLCASSSIASLGTGELFFGEGSRLTVL.